A selection of T cell receptor beta chains follows, all from one sample in a study of T-cell reconstitution after alpha-beta-depleted transplantation in children. One entry per CDR3 protein results from TCRdb running MiXCR on the PCR reads. The table shows about 230,000 distinct CDR3 sequences, with 9.5% to 13% occurring only once. The sequenced sample was PBMCs, obtained before TCRalphabeta/CD19-depleted stem cell transplant. These receptors all come from a child in the first two years of life with acute myeloid leukemia, due to receive a stem cell transplant. Each CDR3 is given with its conserved first and last residue. A D gene is named only where the DNA matches it firmly. Clone size is given for some rows only: seen once, a few or many times, or a class if the clone is expanded.

TRBJ1-2 TRBD1 few TRBV29-1 TGCAGCGTTGGAAGGCGGGGACAGGGGGCTTATGGCTACACCTTC CSVGRRGQGAYGYTF
TRBJ2-7 - many TRBV11-3 TGTGCCAGCAGCCCCAGACAGATTATCTCCTACGAGCAGTACTTC CASSPRQIISYEQYF
TRBJ2-7 - many TRBV5-1 TGCGCCAGCAGCCCTGGGACGGAAACTACCGCGCAGTACTTC CASSPGTETTAQYF
TRBJ2-3 TRBD2 many TRBV11-2 TGTGCCAGCAGCTCGCTAGCGGGAGGGAGATCTAGCACAGATACGCAGTATTTT CASSSLAGGRSSTDTQYF
TRBJ2-7 - many TRBV20-1 TGCAGTGCTAGAGATCAGGGCAGGGGCTCCTACGAGCAGTACTTC CSARDQGRGSYEQYF
TRBJ2-2 - - TRBV5-1 TGCGCCAGCAGCTTAAAACCACCCGGGCCGAGGGGTACCGGGGAGCTGTTTTTT CASSLKPPGPRGTGELFF
TRBJ2-5 - many TRBV5-1 TGCGCCAGCAAGAGAACTAGTCGGGGAGAGACCCAGTACTTC CASKRTSRGETQYF
TRBJ2-4 - many TRBV5-1 TGCGCCAGCAGCACCGGGACAAGCAAAAACATTCAGTACTTC CASSTGTSKNIQYF
TRBJ2-7 - - TRBV7-9 TGTGCCAGCAGCCCTAATCTGGCCGAGCAGTACTTT CASSPNLAEQYF
TRBJ1-4 - - TRBV7-8 TGTGCCAGCAGCTTCCTACGGGCCCCCCTGACAGGTTCTAATGAAAAACTGTTTTTT CASSFLRAPLTGSNEKLFF
TRBJ2-2 TRBD1 - TRBV11-2 TGTGCCAGCAGCTTAAGGGGGCGCGACGGGGAGCTGTTTTTT CASSLRGRDGELFF
TRBJ2-3 - many TRBV28 TGTGCCAGCAGTTCAGACCCTCAAGCAGATACGCAGTATTTT CASSSDPQADTQYF
TRBJ2-5 - few TRBV7-9 TGTGCCAGCAGCTCCCTCGGGGTCGAGACCCAGTACTTC CASSSLGVETQYF
TRBJ1-5 - - TRBV12-3/TRBV12-4 TGTGCCAGCAGTACTGTCGATGGCGGCAATCAGCCCCAGCATTTT CASSTVDGGNQPQHF
TRBJ2-2 - - TRBV7-2 TGTGCCAGCAGCCTCCAGGGCAGTACGAACACCGGGGAGCTGTTTTTT CASSLQGSTNTGELFF
TRBJ2-7 - many TRBV5-1 TGCGCCAGCAGCTTGGAGGGGAGCTCCTACGAGCAGTACTTC CASSLEGSSYEQYF
TRBJ1-1 - many TRBV7-9 TGTGCCAGCAGCTTAGTTGGGCCGAACACTGAAGCTTTCTTT CASSLVGPNTEAFF
TRBJ1-1 TRBD1 many TRBV20-1 TGCAGTGCGAGAAGCCAAGGGGGCGCGTTGAACACTGAAGCTTTCTTT CSARSQGGALNTEAFF
TRBJ2-5 TRBD2 many TRBV20-1 TGCAGTGCAGGGACTAGCGGGAGCGGGGGGGCCCAGTACTTC CSAGTSGSGGAQYF
TRBJ2-7 TRBD2 many TRBV20-1 TGCAGTGCCGCAGGGACTAGCGGACTCTACGAGCAGTACTTC CSAAGTSGLYEQYF
TRBJ1-5 - many TRBV6-1 TGTGCCAGCAGATCTACAGGACGCAATCAGCCCCAGCATTTT CASRSTGRNQPQHF
TRBJ2-7 - many TRBV20-1 TGCAGTGCCGCGACCGAGGGCTCCTACGAGCAGTACTTC CSAATEGSYEQYF
TRBJ2-7 - few TRBV7-6 TGTGCCAGCAGCTCGCTACCGAGCTCCTACGAGCAGTACTTC CASSSLPSSYEQYF
TRBJ2-1 TRBD2 many TRBV5-1 TGCGCCAGCAGCCATAGACTAGCGGGAGATGATGAGCAGTTCTTC CASSHRLAGDDEQFF
TRBJ2-2 - many TRBV5-1 TGCGCCAGCAGCTCTGAAAGGGTGTTGGGGAACACCGGGGAGCTGTTTTTT CASSSERVLGNTGELFF
TRBJ2-1 - many TRBV28 TGTGCCAGCAGACGCGACCCCCTCGGGGGTGGGGGGTTCAATGAGCAGTTCTTC CASRRDPLGGGGFNEQFF
TRBJ2-1 TRBD2 - TRBV4-2 TGTGCCATGGGCCGTGGACTAGCGGCCCCCCTCAATGAGCAGTTCTTC CAMGRGLAAPLNEQFF
TRBJ2-7 - - TRBV2 TGTGCCAGCAGGAAAGAGGGGCCCCACGAGCAGTACTTC CASRKEGPHEQYF
TRBJ2-5 - many TRBV6-5 TGTGCCAGCAGTTCTTCCGGGACGGGTGGGGGGACCCAGTACTTC CASSSSGTGGGTQYF
TRBJ1-5 - many TRBV11-2 TGTGCCAGCAGCGCACAGGGTTCTCAGCCCCAGCATTTT CASSAQGSQPQHF
TRBJ2-7 - many TRBV29-1 TGCAGCGTCGGAGACGGCGACTCCTACGAGCAGTACTTC CSVGDGDSYEQYF
TRBJ2-1 TRBD2 many TRBV29-1 TGCAGCGTTGAAGAACTAGCGGGACTCGGCAATGAGCAGTTCTTC CSVEELAGLGNEQFF
TRBJ1-5 - many TRBV20-1 TGCAGTGCTAGAGGGAATCAGCCCCAGCATTTT CSARGNQPQHF
TRBJ1-2 - many TRBV21-1 TGTGCCAGCAGCAAAGGGACAGGCTATGGCTACACCTTC CASSKGTGYGYTF
TRBJ2-3 TRBD2 - TRBV7-8 TGTGCCAGCAGCTTACTGCTAGCGGGGGGGACAGATACGCAGTATTTT CASSLLLAGGTDTQYF
TRBJ2-7 - - TRBV3-1 TGTGCCAGCAGCCAAGTAATCTACGAGCAGTACTTC CASSQVIYEQYF
TRBJ2-2 TRBD2 many TRBV6-1 TGTGCCAGCAGTGAAGTCGGAGCGGGAGTAAATTACGGGGAGCTGTTTTTT CASSEVGAGVNYGELFF
TRBJ1-1 - many TRBV3-1 TGTGCCAGCAGCCAAGTGACTCGGGCCGAGGCTTTCTTT CASSQVTRAEAFF
TRBJ2-3 TRBD2 many TRBV20-1 TGCAGTGCTAGAGATTTGACTAGCGGGAGAACAGATACGCAGTATTTT CSARDLTSGRTDTQYF
TRBJ2-5 - many TRBV20-1 TGCAGTGCCTCAACGGCGGTCTGGGAGACCCAGTACTTC CSASTAVWETQYF
TRBJ2-2 TRBD2 many TRBV12-3/TRBV12-4 TGTGCCAGCAGTTTACCCCCGGGACTAGGGTCCACCGGGGAGCTGTTTTTT CASSLPPGLGSTGELFF
TRBJ2-1 - many TRBV5-1 TGCGCCAGCAGCTTGAGAGAGTCCGGCGGCTACAATGAGCAGTTCTTC CASSLRESGGYNEQFF